A single sample gave rise to the 10 T cell receptor beta chains below, sequenced in a study of blood T cell repertoires in COVID-19. TCRdb's copy holds only in-frame clones and misses some; the assay was immunoSEQ multiplex PCR. Among approximately 300,000 clones listed, approximately 84% were seen once. The sequencing sample was made of PBMCs or T cells enriched from blood (not recorded which). All receptors come from a woman between 18 and 29 years old who had recovered from COVID-19.

The genes are TRBV30 and TRBJ2-2, with D perhaps matching TRBD2 (6 bases). The germline V gene has CDR1 GTSNPN and CDR2 SVGIG (reference sequence). Trimming left V 5 bases short and J 2 bases short, with 12 bases between. The CDR3 is 14 residues long. The CDR3: CAWRGGYNTGELFF. The CDR3 coding sequence is TGTGCCTGGCGAGGAGGGTACAACACCGGGGAGCTGTTTTTT. Based on the CDR3 plus reference TRBV30 and TRBJ2-2, the full variable domain is SQTIHQWPATLVQPVGSPLSLECTVEGTSNPNLYWYRQAAGRGLQLLFYSVGIGQISSEVPQNLSASRPQDRQFILSSKKLLLSDSGFYLCAWRGGYNTGELFFGEGSRLTVL.

This chain connects TRBV6-5 to TRBJ2-1; a weak D match, TRBD2 (6 bases). Germline CDR1 is MNHEY and CDR2 is SVGAGI. The CDR3 spans 13 residues. V was pared by 5 bases and J by 5 bases, with 10 bases between. In DNA, the CDR3 is TGTGCCAGCAGTCGACTAGTCGACAATGAGCAGTTCTTC. It specifies CASSRLVDNEQFF.

The chain joins TRBV5-1 to TRBJ1-2; D call uncertain. The CDR3 spans 12 residues. Germline lookup yields CDR1 SGHRS and CDR2 YFSETQ. The germline V and J ends were trimmed by 1 base and 6 bases, with 7 bases remaining between them. As DNA, the CDR3 is TGCGCCAGCAGCTTGCCTCGTCATGGCTACACCTTC. As protein: CASSLPRHGYTF.

This sequence joins TRBV28 and TRBJ2-5; D possibly corresponds to TRBD1 (5 bases). Germline V gene sequence: CDR1 MDHEN, CDR2 SYDVKM. Deletions cut 2 bases from V and 5 bases from J, with 6 bases between. The CDR3 totals 12 residues. The CDR3 is CASSLPGETQYF. CDR3 nucleotides: TGTGCCAGCAGTTTACCAGGGGAGACCCAGTACTTC. Looking up the rest from reference TRBV28 and TRBJ2-5 gives the full variable domain: DVKVTQSSRYLVKRTGEKVFLECVQDMDHENMFWYRQDPGLGLRLIYFSYDVKMKEKGDIPEGYSVSREKKERFSLILESASTNQTSMYLCASSLPGETQYFGPGTRLLVL.

J is TRBJ1-2 and V is TRBV21-1. TRBV21-1 is given as a pseudogene. The CDR3 has 16 residues. The CDR3, as DNA: TGTGCCAGCAGCAAAAGGGGGGGACGTAATGACCATGGCTACACCTTC. It specifies CASSKRGGRNDHGYTF.

The chain carries TRBV16 and TRBJ1-6; maybe TRBD1 (5 bases). V dropped 1 base and J dropped 10 bases, with 11 bases sitting between them. This CDR3 has 14 residues. Germline CDR1 and CDR2: KGHSY and FQNENV. The CDR3 sequence: CASSQLGTGSPLHF. The CDR3 DNA reads TGTGCCAGCAGCCAATTAGGGACTGGATCACCCCTCCACTTT.

This chain joins TRBV5-1 and TRBJ2-7; the match to TRBD2 covers 13 bases. The CDR3 extends over 14 amino acids. CDR1 and CDR2 (germline): SGHRS, YFSETQ. V lost 0 bases, J lost 11 bases, and 5 bases stayed unmatched. The CDR3 bases are TGCGCCAGCAGCTTGGGGACTAGCGGGAGTAAAGAGTACTTC. Translated: CASSLGTSGSKEYF.

There are a few counts of this clone. This chain joins TRBV28 and TRBJ1-2, with a possible D match to TRBD1 (5 bases). Germline lookup yields CDR1 MDHEN and CDR2 SYDVKM. V lost 7 bases and J lost 4, with 16 bases in between. The CDR3 consists of 14 residues. The CDR3 coding sequence is TGTGCCAGCATAAAGAGACAGTGGACCTATGGCTACACCTTC. This encodes CASIKRQWTYGYTF.

CDR3 in amino acids: CASSEEYMNTEAFF. In DNA, the CDR3 is TGTGCCAGCAGTGAGGAGTACATGAACACTGAAGCTTTCTTT. This rearrangement joins TRBV2 to TRBJ1-1; D not resolved. Looked up from germline, CDR1 is SNHLY and CDR2 is FYNNEI. Between the trimmed V and J ends, which lost 3 bases and 0 bases, there was a span of 8 bases. CDR3 length: 14 residues.

This rearrangement joins TRBV25-1 to TRBJ2-2; weak D call: TRBD1 (6 bases). This CDR3 spans 16 amino acids. Germline values: CDR1 MGHDK, CDR2 SYGVNS. V was clipped by 4 bases and J by 2 bases, with 14 bases between them. CDR3 region: CASSVTGTPNTGELFF. CDR3 bases: TGTGCCAGCAGTGTGACCGGGACACCCAACACCGGGGAGCTGTTTTTT.